This paragraph covers one TCR beta chain sequence. This sample also contains other DNA sequences that code for the same CDR3. Cohorts were determined from participant-reported clinical history. This CDR3 is 10 amino acids long. The V end was cut by 6 bases, the J end by 4 bases, with 6 bases between. Germline CDR1 DFQATT, CDR2 SNEGSKA (reference sequence). The data were taken from a study of blood T cell repertoires in COVID-19. Study-level information: From the United States, Italy and Spain came samples of acute and convalescent COVID-19.

Under the authors' procedure: Reference gene primer amplification gave estimated nucleated cell counts. Profiling relied on immunoSEQ multiplex PCR, and the TCRdb table lists in-frame clones only, not all of them. The DNA gave D and trimming, while V, J and clone size come from that table. This sample has about 320,000 clones, with over 90% found just once. The clonotype comes from a woman in her twenties or thirties who had been exposed to COVID-19. The chain links TRBV20-1 to TRBJ2-5; D is undetermined. The sequenced material came from PBMCs or T cells enriched from blood (not recorded which). CDR3 sequence: CSAPLETQYF. As DNA, the CDR3 is TGCAGTGCCCCACTAGAGACCCAGTACTTC.